This T cell receptor (beta chain) is from a study of a mutant IDH1 vaccine in newly diagnosed glioma (dated by TCRdb to the early 2020s). Regarding the study in general: Vaccination began 4-6 weeks after radiotherapy alone, or alongside temozolomide cycles in the chemotherapy-containing groups. The week-35 safety follow-up took place at visit V12, and the week-47 end of study took place at visit V13. Of the roughly 32 treated patients, approximately 60% were male and around 40% were female, and a mean age of roughly 37 years was recorded. Longitudinal TCRB deep sequencing was performed for roughly 25 treated patients wherever samples were available for exploratory analyses. Before enrollment, most patients had been given radiochemotherapy with temozolomide as standard therapy, while the rest had received either radiotherapy alone or temozolomide alone. Six visits were used for peripheral blood collection: V03 (baseline), V05, V07, V10, V12 and V13.

The V and J ends are trimmed by 4 bases and 0 bases, leaving 17 bases between them. The germline V gene provides CDR1 SGHDT and CDR2 YYEEEE. The CDR3, cysteine through phenylalanine, is 16 amino acids long. This entry keeps only the CDR3 DNA: 48 bases, framed from base 1. Receptor libraries were prepared by the immunoSEQ multiplex PCR assay. Following the manufacturer's protocol, the hsTCRB Kit was used to amplify rearranged TCR beta chain sequences. TCRB libraries were sequenced on an Illumina MiSeq. As for the original processing: The proprietary platform of the kit vendor was used for demultiplexing, trimming and gene mapping. TCRdb re-hosts the immuneACCESS table, in-frame sequences only. Its copies lack some clones; in the studies checked, an unresolved V gene accounts for under half of them, and the cause for the rest is not known. D and trimming were read from the DNA, whereas the V and J calls and clone size are those reported in that table. For this sample there are roughly 64,000 clones; about 74% appear just once. The top ten hold roughly 5% of the sample.

Explained via the paper, the time point label denotes: week 35, safety follow-up. Each vaccine dose, consisting of 300 ug of a 20-mer mutant IDH1 peptide in Montanide, was administered subcutaneously with topical imiquimod. Patients were given eight vaccinations, in weeks 1, 3, 5, 7, 11, 15, 19 and 23, which matched visits V03 through V10. Newly diagnosed WHO grade 3 or 4 IDH1-mutant astrocytomas showing loss of nuclear ATRX were present in the donors. The samples were drawn from NOA16, a multicentre, single-arm, open-label phase I trial in Germany that tested a mutant IDH1 peptide vaccine in humans for the first time. The DNeasy Blood and Tissue Kit was used to extract genomic DNA from EDTA blood for TCRB sequencing. What the research found in general, with its limitations: The authors noted that analyses of patient blood samples could not be reproduced because of sample limitations. Selection of PBMC samples for TCRB deep sequencing was based on availability. Changes in the top peripheral T cell clonotypes picked up by TCRB sequencing did not appear to be linked to pseudoprogression. Immune responses induced by the vaccine were seen in around 94% of patients across multiple MHC alleles.

As regards this clone: Its antigen remains unidentified. Base qualities are not recorded, but no much larger clone differs from it by a single base.

The chain joins TRBV5-6 to TRBJ2-7; the D region may be TRBD1 or TRBD2, each matching 5 bases equally. The source material was PBMCs, sampled from a glioma patient whose treatment included an IDH1 peptide vaccine. The sequence was collected from a man aged 45-65 years with glioma. The nucleotide sequence reads TGTGCCAGCAGCCCACGAGGGACGCTTAGCTCCTACGAGCAGTACTTC. The translation is CASSPRGTLSSYEQYF.